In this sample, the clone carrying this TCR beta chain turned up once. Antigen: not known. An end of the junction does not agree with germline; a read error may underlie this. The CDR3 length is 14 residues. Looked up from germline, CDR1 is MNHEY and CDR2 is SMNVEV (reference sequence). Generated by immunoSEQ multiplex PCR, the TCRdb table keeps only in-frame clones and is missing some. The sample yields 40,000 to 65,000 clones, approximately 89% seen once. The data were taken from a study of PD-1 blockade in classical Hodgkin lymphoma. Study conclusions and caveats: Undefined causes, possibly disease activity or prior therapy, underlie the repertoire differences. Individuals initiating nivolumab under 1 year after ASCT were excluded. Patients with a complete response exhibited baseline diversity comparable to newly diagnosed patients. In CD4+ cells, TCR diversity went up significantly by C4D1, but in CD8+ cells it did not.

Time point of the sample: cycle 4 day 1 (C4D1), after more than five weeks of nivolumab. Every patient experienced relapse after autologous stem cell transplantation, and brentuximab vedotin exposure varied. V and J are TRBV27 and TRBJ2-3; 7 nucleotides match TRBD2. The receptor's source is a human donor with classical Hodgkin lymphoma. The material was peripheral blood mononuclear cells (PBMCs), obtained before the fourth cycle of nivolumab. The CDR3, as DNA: TGTGCCAGCAGGCGACAAGGGGAACACGGGACTACGAATTTT. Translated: CASRRQGEHGTTNF.